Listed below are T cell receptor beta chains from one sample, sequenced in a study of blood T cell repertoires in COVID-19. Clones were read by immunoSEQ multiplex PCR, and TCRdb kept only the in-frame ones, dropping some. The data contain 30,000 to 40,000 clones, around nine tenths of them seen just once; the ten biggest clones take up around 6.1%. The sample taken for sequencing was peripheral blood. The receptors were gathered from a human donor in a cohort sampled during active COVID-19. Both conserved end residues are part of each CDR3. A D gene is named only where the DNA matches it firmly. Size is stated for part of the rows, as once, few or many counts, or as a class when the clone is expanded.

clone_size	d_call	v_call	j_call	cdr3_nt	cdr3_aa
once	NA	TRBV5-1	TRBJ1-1	TGCGCCAGCAGCGGGCCCCCGAATGAAGCTTTCTTT	CASSGPPNEAFF
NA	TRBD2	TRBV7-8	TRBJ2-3	TGTGCCAGCAGCCCTCGGGTAGCGGGAGGTACAGATACGCAGTATTTT	CASSPRVAGGTDTQYF
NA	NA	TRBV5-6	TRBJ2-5	TGTGCCAGCAGCGGGGGGGCATCTCAAGAGACCCAGTACTTC	CASSGGASQETQYF
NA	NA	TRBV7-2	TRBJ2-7	TGTGCCAGCAGCCCAACTAGCCTCCCCGTGAACGAGCAGTACTTC	CASSPTSLPVNEQYF
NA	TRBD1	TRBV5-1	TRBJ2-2	TGCGCCAGCAGCGGAACTACAGGGGCCGGGGAGCTGTTTTTT	CASSGTTGAGELFF
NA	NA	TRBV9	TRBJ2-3	TGTGCCAGCAGCGTAGCACAGGGCGGCACAGATACGCAGTATTTT	CASSVAQGGTDTQYF
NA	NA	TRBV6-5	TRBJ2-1	TGTGCCAGCAGTTACTCGGCAATCAATGAGCAGTTCTTC	CASSYSAINEQFF
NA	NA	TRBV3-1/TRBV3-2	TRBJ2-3	TGTGCCAGCAGCCAAGGGGGAGCAAATACGCAGTATTTT	CASSQGGANTQYF
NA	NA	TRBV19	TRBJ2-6	TGTGCCAGTAGTAAAGGAAGGGGCTCTGGGGCCAACGTCCTGACTTTC	CASSKGRGSGANVLTF
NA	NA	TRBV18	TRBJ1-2	TGTGCCAGCTCACCCGACAGCGTCTATGGCTACACCTTC	CASSPDSVYGYTF
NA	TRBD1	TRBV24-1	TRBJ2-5	TGTGCCACCAGTGATGACGGGGACAGGGGGCGAGAAGAGACCCAGTACTTC	CATSDDGDRGREETQYF
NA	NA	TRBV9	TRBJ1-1	TGTGCCAGCAGCGTAGGACAGAGTTTATCTACTGAAGCTTTCTTT	CASSVGQSLSTEAFF
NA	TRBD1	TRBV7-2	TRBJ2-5	TGTGCCAGCAGCTTGGCTGGGACAGGGGGCCAAGAGACCCAGTACTTC	CASSLAGTGGQETQYF
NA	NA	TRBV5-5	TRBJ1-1	TGTGCCAGCAGCCCCGGACAGAGGAACACTGAAGCTTTCTTT	CASSPGQRNTEAFF
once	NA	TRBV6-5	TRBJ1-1	TGTGCCAGCAGTTACGCGGGGGGTGGGGACACTGAAGCTTTCTTT	CASSYAGGGDTEAFF
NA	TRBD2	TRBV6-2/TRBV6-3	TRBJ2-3	TGTGCCAGCAGTTACCCTCTGGGGAGGGCCGCAGATACGCAGTATTTT	CASSYPLGRAADTQYF
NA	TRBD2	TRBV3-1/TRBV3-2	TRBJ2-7	TGTGCCAGCAGCCACAGAGCGGGGGGCTACGAGCAGTACTTC	CASSHRAGGYEQYF
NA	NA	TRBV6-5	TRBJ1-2	TGTGCCAGCCAGTTATTGGGACAACCCTATGGCTACACCTTC	CASQLLGQPYGYTF
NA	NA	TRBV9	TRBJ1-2	TGTGCCAGCAGCACCACGGACAGCCGAACCTATGGCTACACCTTC	CASSTTDSRTYGYTF
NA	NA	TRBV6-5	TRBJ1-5	TGTGCCACCCGGGGGGGGGCTAATAAGGGTCAGCCCCAGCATTTT	CATRGGANKGQPQHF
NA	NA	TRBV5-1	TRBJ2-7	TGCGCCAGCAGCTTCGAGTACGAGCAGTACTTC	CASSFEYEQYF
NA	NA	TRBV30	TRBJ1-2	TGTGCCTGGAGTTCCTCGGCGGATTATGGCTACACCTTC	CAWSSSADYGYTF
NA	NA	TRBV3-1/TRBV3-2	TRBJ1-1	TGTGCCAGCAGCCAAGTCTCCGGGGGGACTGAAGCTTTCTTT	CASSQVSGGTEAFF
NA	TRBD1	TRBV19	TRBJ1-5	TGTGCCAGTAGGTGGACAGGGAGAGACAATCAGCCCCAGCATTTT	CASRWTGRDNQPQHF
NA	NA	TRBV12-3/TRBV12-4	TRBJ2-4	TGTGCCAGCACCCCCCAGGTCGGGGACATTCAGTACTTC	CASTPQVGDIQYF
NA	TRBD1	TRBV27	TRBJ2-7	TGTGCCAGCAGTTGGACAGGCCACCTCTACGAGCAGTACTTC	CASSWTGHLYEQYF
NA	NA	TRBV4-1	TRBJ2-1	TGCGCCAGCAACTATCCGGGCAATGAGCAGTTCTTC	CASNYPGNEQFF
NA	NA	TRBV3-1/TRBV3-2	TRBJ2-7	TGTGCCAGCAGCCCTAGCAGATGGGGCGAGCAGTACTTC	CASSPSRWGEQYF
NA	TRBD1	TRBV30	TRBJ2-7	TGTGCCTGGAGTTCACGGACAGGGTTTAACGAGCAGTACTTC	CAWSSRTGFNEQYF
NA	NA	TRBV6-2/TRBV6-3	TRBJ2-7	TGTGCCAGCAGTTACTCCCCAGACAGTCACTACGAGCAGTACTTC	CASSYSPDSHYEQYF
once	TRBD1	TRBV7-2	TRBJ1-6	TGTGCCAGCAGCCCTCGGCAGGGGGAAGGTTCACCCCTCCACTTT	CASSPRQGEGSPLHF
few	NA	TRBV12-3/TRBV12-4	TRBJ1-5	TGTGCCAGCAGTTCCAGGGGAACTCAGCCCCAGCATTTT	CASSSRGTQPQHF
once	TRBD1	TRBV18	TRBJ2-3	TGTGCCAGCTCACTTATCCCGGGACAGTCCCACACAGATACGCAGTATTTT	CASSLIPGQSHTDTQYF
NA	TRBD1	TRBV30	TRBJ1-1	TGTGCCTGGAGTGTAGCGTACAGGGGGCGCGAGTTT	CAWSVAYRGREF
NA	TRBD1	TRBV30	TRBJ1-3	TGTGCCTCTTCAGACAAGACAGGGACTGGAAACACCATATATTTT	CASSDKTGTGNTIYF
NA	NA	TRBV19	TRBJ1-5	TGTGCCAGTAGGGACACCTTGGTTTGGGCCCAGCATTTT	CASRDTLVWAQHF
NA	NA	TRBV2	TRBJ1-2	TGTGCCAGCAGTGAAGGAAGACAGGCCTTACGTGGCTACACCTTC	CASSEGRQALRGYTF
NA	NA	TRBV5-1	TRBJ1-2	TGCGCCAGCAGCTGGGGCCAGGGAAACTATGGCTACACCTTC	CASSWGQGNYGYTF
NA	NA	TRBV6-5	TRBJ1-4	TGTGCCAGCAGTTACGATCAGGCAACTAATGAAAAACTGTTTTTT	CASSYDQATNEKLFF
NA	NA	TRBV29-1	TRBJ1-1	TGCAGCGTTGAAGTAATCGGAGGGGCGAACACTGAAGCTTTCTTT	CSVEVIGGANTEAFF
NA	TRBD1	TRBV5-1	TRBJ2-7	TGCGCCAGCAGCCCCCGACAGGGCAGCTCCTACGAGCAGTACTTC	CASSPRQGSSYEQYF
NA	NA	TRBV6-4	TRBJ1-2	TGTGCCAGCAGTATGGCGGAAGACAGTGACCACTATGGCTACACCTTC	CASSMAEDSDHYGYTF
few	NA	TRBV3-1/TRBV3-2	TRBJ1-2	TGTGCCAGCAGCCAAGCAGTAACCTCAAGGGGGACCTACACCTTC	CASSQAVTSRGTYTF
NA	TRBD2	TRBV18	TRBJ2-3	TGTGCCAGCTCGAAGGCGGGAGAGAGTACAGATACGCAGTATTTT	CASSKAGESTDTQYF
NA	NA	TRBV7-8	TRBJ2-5	TGTGCCAGCAGCTCTCAGGGGGGCCAAGAGACCCAGTACTTC	CASSSQGGQETQYF
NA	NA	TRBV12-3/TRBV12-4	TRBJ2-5	TGTGCCAGCAGTTTTCTTCACCAAGAGACCCAGTACTTC	CASSFLHQETQYF
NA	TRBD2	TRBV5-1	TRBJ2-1	TGCGCCAGCAGCATTAGCGGGAGGGCCATGGGGGAGCAGTTCTTC	CASSISGRAMGEQFF
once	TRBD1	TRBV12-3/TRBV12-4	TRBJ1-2	TGTGCCAGCAGTCATCCCAGGGGGCGCGGCTACACCTTC	CASSHPRGRGYTF
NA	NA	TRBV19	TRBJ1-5	TGTGCCAGTAGTATCCGAGGCAATCAGCCCCAGCATTTT	CASSIRGNQPQHF
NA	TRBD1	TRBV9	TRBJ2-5	TGTGCCAGCAGTTTACAGGGGGCGGAAGAGACCCAGTACTTC	CASSLQGAEETQYF
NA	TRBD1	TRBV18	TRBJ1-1	TGTGCCAGCTCACGAAAACAGGGGGGAACGAACACTGAAGCTTTCTTT	CASSRKQGGTNTEAFF
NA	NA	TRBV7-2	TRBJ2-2	TGTGCCAGCAGCTGGCCGGGACAAACGAACACCGGGGAGCTGTTTTTT	CASSWPGQTNTGELFF
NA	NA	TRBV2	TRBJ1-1	TGTGCCAGCAGCAAGACAGAAAGAGAAGCTTTCTTT	CASSKTEREAFF
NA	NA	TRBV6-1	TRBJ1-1	TGTGCCAGCAGTGAGCGGGGGTACACTGAAGCTTTCTTT	CASSERGYTEAFF
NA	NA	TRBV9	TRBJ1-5	TGTGCCAGCAGCGTAGGCCAGTATAGCAATCAGCCCCAGCATTTT	CASSVGQYSNQPQHF